These 30 T cell receptor beta chains came from one sample sequenced in a study of cytomegalovirus exposure and HLA in healthy donors. The primer mix had 60 Vbeta and 13 Jbeta primers. TCRdb keeps only in-frame clones here, not all; method: immunoSEQ multiplex PCR. Here the sample spans about 170,000 clones, over 70% being singletons. The sample consisted of PBMCs. The receptors originated from a female donor in good health and CMV-seronegative.

V is TRBV29-1 and J is TRBJ1-2, with D tentatively TRBD1 (5 bases). V lost 5 bases and J lost 6, with 13 bases in between. The CDR3 has 12 residues. Germline lookup yields CDR1 SQVTM and CDR2 ANQGSEA. The CDR3: CSVFRAQDGYTF. The DNA of the CDR3 is TGCAGCGTTTTCAGGGCGCAGGATGGCTACACCTTC.

The chain uses TRBV5-1 and TRBJ2-3; D is possibly TRBD2 (6 bases). The CDR3 covers 15 residues. V was clipped by 4 bases and J by 4 bases, with 16 bases between them. Germline-derived CDR1 and CDR2 are SGHRS and YFSETQ. The chain's CDR3 is CASSPSSGDSDTQYF. CDR3 in DNA: TGCGCCAGCAGCCCCTCCTCGGGGGACTCAGATACGCAGTATTTT.

A few counts support this clone. The chain carries TRBV2 and TRBJ1-2, with D maybe TRBD1 (5 bases). Germline V CDR1 and CDR2: SNHLY, FYNNEI. Trimming removed 1 base at V and 5 bases at J, with 11 bases between. This CDR3 comprises 14 residues. For the CDR3, the DNA is TGTGCCAGCAGTGAAGGGCGGGGGTTATATGGCTACACCTTC. Protein: CASSEGRGLYGYTF. Variable domain in full (rest from reference TRBV2 and TRBJ1-2): EPEVTQTPSHQVTQMGQEVILRCVPISNHLYFYWYRQILGQKVEFLVSFYNNEISEKSEIFDDQFSVERPDGSNFTLKIRSTKLEDSAMYFCASSEGRGLYGYTFGSGTRLTVV.

V and J are TRBV2 and TRBJ1-1, with D maybe TRBD1 (5 bases). Germline-derived CDR1 and CDR2 are SNHLY and FYNNEI. The CDR3 totals 14 residues. The germline V and J ends were trimmed by 7 bases and 4 bases, with 16 bases remaining between them. The CDR3 region has the DNA TGTGCCAGCACCACCGGGGGAGGGCTCACTGAAGCTTTCTTT. It yields the protein CASTTGGGLTEAFF.

The chain joins TRBV9 to TRBJ1-3, with D possibly matching TRBD1 (5 bases). V lost 4 bases and J lost 0, with 20 bases in between. The CDR3 loop spans 18 amino acids. Germline V gene sequence: CDR1 SGDLS, CDR2 YYNGEE. CDR3: CASSPLDNQASSGNTIYF. The CDR3 DNA is TGTGCCAGCAGCCCCTTGGACAATCAGGCCAGCTCTGGAAACACCATATATTTT.

The CDR3 sequence: CASSVGGTSSVYEQFF. CDR3 nucleotides: TGTGCCAGCAGCGTAGGGGGGACTAGCTCGGTCTATGAGCAGTTCTTC. The genes are TRBV9 and TRBJ2-1, with 9 positions matching TRBD2. CDR3 length: 16 amino acids. The ends lost 0 bases at V and 8 bases at J; junction bases unmatched: 9. CDR1 is SGDLS and CDR2 is YYNGEE in the germline V gene. The full variable domain, rest sourced from reference TRBV9 and TRBJ2-1, is DSGVTQTPKHLITATGQRVTLRCSPRSGDLSVYWYQQSLDQGLQFLIQYYNGEERAKGNILERFSAQQFPDLHSELNLSSLELGDSALYFCASSVGGTSSVYEQFFGPGTRLTVL.

A remark on this clone: Relative to the germline gene, one junction end is altered; a read error may explain this. The chain recombines TRBV28 with TRBJ2-7; D remains unclear. The CDR3 runs to 11 residues. Germline V CDR1 and CDR2: MDHEN, SYDVKM. In nucleotides, the CDR3 is TGTGTCAGCCTCAGGCACTACGAGCAGTACTTC. Translating gives CVSLRHYEQYF.

The CDR3 nucleotides are TGCGCCAGCAGCTCAATATCCGGGACAGGGGTCAATGAGCAGTTCTTC. Amino acid sequence: CASSSISGTGVNEQFF. The V gene is TRBV5-1, the J gene TRBJ2-1; 10 bases line up with TRBD1. CDR3 size: 16 residues. The junction had 9 bases not matched to a gene; V was cut back by 3 bases and J by 6 bases. Germline loops: CDR1 SGHRS, CDR2 YFSETQ.

The rearrangement joins TRBV6-6 to TRBJ1-1; 7 bases line up with TRBD1. Germline assignment: CDR1 MNHNY and CDR2 SVGAGI (reference sequence). The CDR3 has 14 amino acids. After removal of 3 bases from V and 5 bases from J, the junction contained 6 bases not matched to a gene. The CDR3 region has the DNA TGTGCCAGCAGTTATGAGGGGGCGCAGACTGAAGCTTTCTTT. Protein product: CASSYEGAQTEAFF.

J is TRBJ2-7 and V is TRBV4-3; 12 bases map to TRBD1. The germline CDR1 and CDR2 sequences are LGHNA and YSLEER. The CDR3 runs 16 residues. V dropped 3 bases and J dropped 3; count of bases not matched to a gene: 6. The CDR3: CASSHTGTGGDYEQYF. Written as DNA, the CDR3 is TGCGCCAGCAGCCATACCGGGACAGGGGGCGACTACGAGCAGTACTTC.

The V call is TRBV4-2, the J call TRBJ2-2, with TRBD1 matching over 7 bases. The CDR3 totals 17 residues. Germline CDR1 reads LGHNA; CDR2 reads YNFKEQ. The ends lost 0 bases at V and 5 bases at J; junction bases unmatched: 9. CDR3 sequence (DNA): TGTGCCAGCAGCCAAGATGTCAGAAGGGGGCGGACCGGGGAGCTGTTTTTT. This encodes CASSQDVRRGRTGELFF.

The V and J genes are TRBV9 and TRBJ2-2, with a weak D call TRBD1 (5 bases). Germline-derived CDR1 and CDR2 are SGDLS and YYNGEE. V lost 1 base to trimming and J lost 7 bases, with 14 bases between them. This CDR3 is 15 amino acids long. CDR3: CASSVKGHGGGELFF. CDR3 DNA sequence: TGTGCCAGCAGCGTAAAAGGACATGGCGGCGGGGAGCTGTTTTTT. The entire variable domain, with the rest obtained from reference TRBV9 and TRBJ2-2, is as follows: DSGVTQTPKHLITATGQRVTLRCSPRSGDLSVYWYQQSLDQGLQFLIQYYNGEERAKGNILERFSAQQFPDLHSELNLSSLELGDSALYFCASSVKGHGGGELFFGEGSRLTVL.

The CDR3 reads CASTRGSNQPQHF. The CDR3 coding sequence is TGTGCCAGCACCAGGGGCAGCAATCAGCCCCAGCATTTT. The chain is built from TRBV5-8 and TRBJ1-5; possibly TRBD1 for D (6 bases). The V gene lost 6 bases and the J gene lost 1 base, with 8 bases spanning the gap. The CDR3 sequence is 13 residues long. CDR1 is SGHTS and CDR2 is YDEGEE in the germline V gene.

This clone was found once. The chain links TRBV9 to TRBJ2-2, with D tentatively TRBD2 (6 bases). CDR1 and CDR2 (germline): SGDLS, YYNGEE. V lost 4 bases, J lost 1 base, and 17 bases lay in between. The CDR3 is 17 residues long. In DNA, the CDR3 is TGTGCCAGCAGCAGTCCCTCCGGGGGAGAGAACACCGGGGAGCTGTTTTTT. It encodes CASSSPSGGENTGELFF.

V usage is TRBV5-1 and J usage is TRBJ1-4, with a weak D call TRBD1 (6 bases). This CDR3 contains 14 residues. Germline V CDR1 and CDR2: SGHRS, YFSETQ. V lost 7 bases, J lost 8 bases, and 18 bases lay in between. This CDR3 is CASGSGGQVEKLFF. DNA for the CDR3: TGCGCCAGCGGCTCCGGGGGGCAGGTGGAAAAACTGTTTTTT.

This rearrangement joins TRBV28 to TRBJ1-2; maybe TRBD1 (6 bases). This CDR3 region has 13 residues. Germline V gene lookup returns CDR1 MDHEN and CDR2 SYDVKM. Trimming shortened V by 4 bases and J by 8 bases, and 14 bases separated the two germline ends. Written as DNA, the CDR3 is TGTGCCAGCAGTTCCCCAGGGGCGCAGGGCTACACCTTC. Its translation: CASSSPGAQGYTF.

The CDR3 nucleotides are TGTGCCAGTAGTATTGGAGTCAGTAATGGTAATTCACCCCTCCACTTT. This translates into CASSIGVSNGNSPLHF. The V call is TRBV19, the J call TRBJ1-6; no reliable D call. The CDR3 covers 16 residues. V was clipped by 3 bases and J by 6 bases, with 15 bases between them. Germline assignment: CDR1 LNHDA and CDR2 SQIVND (reference sequence).

This clone showed up just a few times. The rearrangement uses TRBV7-2 and TRBJ2-5; TRBD1 matches 8 bases. V was pared by 5 bases and J by 6 bases, with 8 bases of the junction left unmatched. The CDR3 is 14 residues long. In germline, CDR1 is SGHTA, CDR2 FQGNSA. CDR3 loop: CASSLGQGWQTQYF. CDR3 nucleotides: TGTGCCAGCAGCCTCGGACAGGGTTGGCAGACCCAGTACTTC.

The chain joins TRBV7-2 to TRBJ2-3; 7 positions match TRBD2. Germline V lookup: CDR1 SGHTA, CDR2 FQGNSA. The length of the CDR3 is 13 residues. Trimming removed 8 bases from V and 2 bases from J; junction bases left unmatched: 4. The chain's CDR3 is CASGGGATDTQYF. The CDR3 bases are TGTGCCAGCGGGGGGGGAGCCACAGATACGCAGTATTTT. Full variable domain (missing parts from reference TRBV7-2 and TRBJ2-3): GAGVSQSPSNKVTEKGKDVELRCDPISGHTALYWYRQSLGQGLEFLIYFQGNSAPDKSGLPSDRFSAERTGGSVSTLTIQRTQQEDSAVYLCASGGGATDTQYFGPGTRLTVL.

The rearrangement joins TRBV6-1 to TRBJ2-5, with 7 bases lining up with TRBD2. Germline V gives CDR1 MNHNS, CDR2 SASEGT. J gave up 3 bases and V 3 bases, and 10 bases lay outside the gene matches. CDR3 length equals 16 residues. CDR3 region: CASSDLSGSPKETQYF. CDR3 nucleotide sequence: TGTGCCAGCAGTGATCTTAGCGGGTCCCCCAAAGAGACCCAGTACTTC.

This clone was recorded once. The rearrangement joins TRBV7-2 to TRBJ2-1; maybe TRBD2 (6 bases). The germline V and J ends were trimmed by 5 bases and 10 bases, with 21 bases remaining between them. In germline, CDR1 is SGHTA, CDR2 FQGNSA. The CDR3 spans 15 residues. CDR3 amino acids: CASSPELSGLGEQFF. The DNA of the CDR3 is TGTGCCAGCAGCCCCGAGCTTAGCGGCCTGGGGGAGCAGTTCTTC.

This clone was detected once. The chain carries TRBV12-5 and TRBJ2-5, with D perhaps TRBD2 (5 bases). CDR1 LGHNT and CDR2 FRNRAP come from the germline V gene. The V end lost 6 bases, the J end lost 4 bases, and 12 bases lay between the germline ends. The CDR3 is 13 amino acids. The CDR3 here is CASGKIRGETQYF. The CDR3 region has the DNA TGTGCTAGTGGGAAAATCCGGGGAGAGACCCAGTACTTC.

This chain uses TRBV19 with TRBJ1-3; 8 nucleotides agree with TRBD1. Germline V lookup: CDR1 LNHDA, CDR2 SQIVND (reference sequence). J gave up 2 bases and V 5 bases, and 5 bases lay outside the gene matches. The CDR3 totals 15 residues. The CDR3 DNA sequence: TGTGCCAGTAGTCTCTACAGGGGGACTGGAAACACCATATATTTT. Translated, it gives CASSLYRGTGNTIYF. The full variable domain, its missing parts supplied by reference TRBV19 and TRBJ1-3, is DGGITQSPKYLFRKEGQNVTLSCEQNLNHDAMYWYRQDPGQGLRLIYYSQIVNDFQKGDIAEGYSVSREKKESFPLTVTSAQKNPTAFYLCASSLYRGTGNTIYFGEGSWLTVV.

V gene TRBV28 combines with J gene TRBJ1-1; TRBD1 is a possible D gene (5 bases). The CDR3 spans 11 residues. Germline CDR1 reads MDHEN; CDR2 reads SYDVKM. V dropped 11 bases and J dropped 10 bases, with 17 bases sitting between them. In DNA, the CDR3 is TGTGCCTGCGGGGGGAGCAGGGTAGCTTTCTTT. This codes for CACGGSRVAFF.

This chain connects TRBV5-1 to TRBJ1-4, with D possibly being TRBD1 (5 bases). CDR1 is SGHRS and CDR2 is YFSETQ in the germline V gene. The CDR3 contains 15 residues. V lost 0 bases to trimming and J lost 7 bases, with 13 bases between them. CDR3 sequence (DNA): TGCGCCAGCAGCTTGGGGACACCTGAAGGTGAAAAACTGTTTTTT. It is translated as CASSLGTPEGEKLFF.

The chain has TRBV19 and TRBJ1-1; D possibly corresponds to TRBD1 (6 bases). Germline CDR1 is LNHDA and CDR2 is SQIVND (reference sequence). The CDR3 is 14 amino acids. The V end was cut by 0 bases, the J end by 10 bases, with 15 bases between. The CDR3 sequence is CASSIDREGRGAFF. DNA of the CDR3: TGTGCCAGTAGTATAGATAGGGAGGGCAGGGGAGCTTTCTTT.

In its sample, this clone was seen a few times. This chain joins TRBV4-1 and TRBJ2-1; 11 bases map to TRBD2. The J segment lost 7 bases and the V segment lost 5 bases, leaving 10 bases of the junction unmatched. The CDR3 totals 16 residues. Germline V gene sequence: CDR1 MGHRA, CDR2 YSYEKL. The CDR3 nucleotides are TGCGCCAGCAGCAGGAGTATAGCGGGAGGGGGAAATGAGCAGTTCTTC. Protein sequence: CASSRSIAGGGNEQFF.

This clone was detected a few times. The rearrangement links TRBV18 to TRBJ1-5; weak D call: TRBD1 (6 bases). The CDR3 loop spans 16 amino acids. Per the germline V gene, CDR1 is KGHSH and CDR2 is LQKENI. The V and J ends lost 3 bases and 1 base respectively, with 13 bases between them. This CDR3 is CASSPAEGTSNQPQHF. CDR3 DNA sequence: TGTGCCAGCTCACCCGCCGAGGGGACAAGCAATCAGCCCCAGCATTTT.

This clone was counted a single time. The chain carries TRBV6-5 and TRBJ1-1, with D uncertain. The CDR3 consists of 11 residues. Trimming removed 7 bases from V and 6 bases from J, with 9 bases in between. The germline V gene has CDR1 MNHEY and CDR2 SVGAGI. This chain's CDR3 is CASTSGAEAFF. The CDR3 nucleotides read TGTGCCAGCACTTCCGGGGCTGAAGCTTTCTTT.

The chain recombines TRBV6-6 with TRBJ1-5; no clear D. The CDR3 has 13 amino acids. V lost 2 bases to trimming and J lost 7 bases, with 9 bases between them. In germline, CDR1 is MNHNY, CDR2 SVGAGI (reference sequence). The CDR3 bases are TGTGCCAGCAGTTACAATGGCGGGCAGCCCCAGCATTTT. Its protein is CASSYNGGQPQHF.